The 7 T cell receptor beta chains reported below all come from one sample, sequenced in a study of blood T cell repertoires in COVID-19. TCRdb's table, derived via immunoSEQ multiplex PCR, lists solely in-frame clones and lacks some. The sample comprises 140,000 to 150,000 clones, around 80% of which are singletons, and roughly 34% rests with the top ten. Sequencing used peripheral blood. The source of these receptors is a human donor in a cohort sampled during active COVID-19.

The rearrangement uses TRBV6-1 and TRBJ1-2, with 7 positions matching TRBD1. Per the germline V gene, CDR1 is MNHNS and CDR2 is SASEGT. With 4 bases clipped from V and 4 bases from J, the junction kept 15 bases outside the gene matches. CDR3 size: 17 residues. The CDR3 is CASSGEGQRMGGYGYTF. CDR3 bases: TGTGCCAGCAGTGGAGAGGGACAGCGCATGGGTGGCTATGGCTACACCTTC.

This rearrangement joins TRBV30 to TRBJ2-7, with 7 bases that match TRBD1. The V gene's germline CDR1 is GTSNPN and CDR2 SVGIG (reference sequence). V gave up 0 bases and J gave up 0 bases; unmatched junction bases: 14. This CDR3 is 18 amino acids long. In DNA form, the CDR3 reads TGTGCCTGGAGTGTACCTGGGACAGCTGGGGTGAGCTCCTACGAGCAGTACTTC. It yields the protein CAWSVPGTAGVSSYEQYF.

This chain connects TRBV4-3 to TRBJ1-4; D remains unclear. The CDR3 is made up of 15 amino acids. CDR1 is LGHNA and CDR2 is YSLEER in the germline V gene. The V gene lost 0 bases and the J gene lost 8 bases, with 13 bases spanning the gap. CDR3 nucleotide sequence: TGCGCCAGCAGCCAAGACAGGATATCGCGCGAAAAACTGTTTTTT. Translated: CASSQDRISREKLFF.

This rearrangement joins TRBV2 to TRBJ1-2; D is possibly TRBD1 (5 bases). The CDR3 spans 16 residues. V dropped 6 bases and J dropped 0 bases, with 17 bases sitting between them. The germline V gene has CDR1 SNHLY and CDR2 FYNNEI. CDR3 DNA sequence: TGTGCCAGCAGGGGGCTTGGGGCCCGAGCTAACTATGGCTACACCTTC. Translated, it gives CASRGLGARANYGYTF.

The chain is built from TRBV24-1 and TRBJ1-1; D might be TRBD1 (5 bases). The germline V gene encodes CDR1 KGHDR and CDR2 SFDVKD. The CDR3 sequence is 15 residues long. The V end was cut by 12 bases, the J end by 3 bases, with 22 bases between. For the CDR3, the DNA is TGTGCCCCGGGAGGCAGGGAAAAAAGACACACTGAAGCTTTCTTT. Its translation is CAPGGREKRHTEAFF.

V usage is TRBV5-6 and J usage is TRBJ1-3; 9 bases match TRBD1. The CDR3 extends over 17 amino acids. From germline, CDR1 is SGHDT and CDR2 YYEEEE. The ends lost 3 bases at V and 0 bases at J; junction bases unmatched: 7. The CDR3 DNA sequence: TGTGCCAGCAGCTACGCCCCGACAGGGGGCTCTGGAAACACCATATATTTT. Translation gives CASSYAPTGGSGNTIYF.

The chain employs TRBV28 and TRBJ2-7; 8 bases match TRBD1. Trimming cost V 8 bases and J 2 bases; bases outside gene matches: 8. This CDR3 has 14 amino acids. Germline CDR1 MDHEN, CDR2 SYDVKM. The CDR3 DNA reads TGTGCCAGCGGGCGACAGGGGTACCCCTACGAGCAGTACTTC. It encodes CASGRQGYPYEQYF.